One and the same sample provided the 27 T cell receptor beta chains below, sequenced in a study of T cells after yellow fever vaccination. TCRdb ran MiXCR on the 5' RACE reads and lists one entry per CDR3 protein. The sample carries about 200,000 distinct CDR3 sequences, about 3% recorded once. Sequenced material: CD4+ T cells sorted from PBMCs, taken 10 days after the yellow fever booster vaccination. These receptors all come from a young man who received the YFV17D yellow fever vaccine.

The genes are TRBV9 and TRBJ2-5; 10 nucleotides agree with TRBD2. CDR1 is SGDLS, CDR2 YYNGEE, per germline. This CDR3 contains 18 residues. J lost 2 bases, V lost 0 bases, and 10 bases had no gene match. The CDR3 spells CASSVGWGVAGGQETQYF. The CDR3 DNA sequence: TGTGCCAGCAGCGTAGGGTGGGGAGTAGCGGGGGGACAAGAGACCCAGTACTTC. The full variable domain, rest sourced from reference TRBV9 and TRBJ2-5, is DSGVTQTPKHLITATGQRVTLRCSPRSGDLSVYWYQQSLDQGLQFLIQYYNGEERAKGNILERFSAQQFPDLHSELNLSSLELGDSALYFCASSVGWGVAGGQETQYFGPGTRLLVL.

This clonotype was detected a few times. This chain joins TRBV4-3 and TRBJ2-3, with 9 bases identical to TRBD1. V shed 1 base, J shed 3 bases, and the junction held 8 bases outside the gene matches. CDR1 and CDR2 (germline): LGHNA, YSLEER. CDR3 length: 17 amino acids. The CDR3 DNA reads TGCGCCAGCAGCCAAGCCGTGGGACAGGGAACGACAGATACGCAGTATTTT. Amino acids: CASSQAVGQGTTDTQYF.

This chain joins TRBV20-1 and TRBJ1-1; no clear D. Trimming took off 4 bases at V and 5 bases at J, with 20 bases between the two ends. Germline lookup yields CDR1 DFQATT and CDR2 SNEGSKA (reference sequence). The CDR3 runs 15 residues. The CDR3 loop reads CSAIQDWGVETEAFF. The CDR3 DNA sequence: TGCAGTGCTATCCAAGATTGGGGTGTTGAGACTGAAGCTTTCTTT.

This clonotype showed up just a few times. The V gene is TRBV20-1, the J gene TRBJ2-3; 8 bases align to TRBD1. Trimming took 3 bases from V and 3 from J; bases not matched to a gene: 8. CDR3 length: 15 residues. Germline V lookup: CDR1 DFQATT, CDR2 SNEGSKA (reference sequence). The CDR3 bases are TGCAGTGCTAGTCTGCTTGGACAGGGAACAGATACGCAGTATTTT. Translated: CSASLLGQGTDTQYF.

This clonotype was recorded a few times. The chain couples TRBV5-4 to TRBJ2-1; D call uncertain. With 0 bases removed from V and 4 bases from J, the gap between germline ends came to 8 bases. Germline CDR1 and CDR2: SGHNT and YYREEE (reference sequence). This CDR3 spans 14 amino acids. CDR3 in amino acids: CASSLVTRYNEQFF. In DNA, the CDR3 is TGTGCCAGCAGCTTGGTGACACGATACAATGAGCAGTTCTTC.

This clonotype came up a few times. This chain links TRBV12-3 or TRBV12-4 with TRBJ1-2, with 7 bases fitting TRBD1. The CDR3 is 13 residues long. V lost 2 bases, J lost 5 bases, and 2 bases stayed unmatched. The CDR3 spells CASSLIRGYGYTF. In nucleotides, the CDR3 is TGTGCCAGCAGTTTAATCAGGGGGTATGGCTACACCTTC.

This clonotype was observed a few times. The genes are TRBV20-1 and TRBJ1-5; 9 nucleotides match TRBD1. The CDR3 totals 13 residues. The germline gives CDR1 DFQATT, CDR2 SNEGSKA (reference sequence). V trimming: 1 base; J trimming: 9 bases; junction bases outside the gene matches: 4. CDR3 in DNA: TGCAGTGCTAGAGGGGGGACAGGGCGGCCCCAGCATTTT. This gives the protein CSARGGTGRPQHF.

This clonotype was seen repeatedly, ten times or more. The CDR3 loop is CASSLTAGAYNEQFF. The DNA of the CDR3 is TGTGCCAGCAGCCTAACGGCGGGGGCGTACAATGAGCAGTTCTTC. This chain links TRBV11-3 with TRBJ2-1; TRBD2 is a possible D gene (7 bases). The CDR3 length is 15 residues. Germline CDR1 SGHNT, CDR2 YENEEA. The V gene lost 5 bases and the J gene lost 4 bases, with 15 bases spanning the gap.

This clonotype showed up many times. The rearrangement uses TRBV5-5 and TRBJ2-3; a weak D match, TRBD1 (5 bases). Trimming took off 0 bases at V and 4 bases at J, with 9 bases between the two ends. This CDR3 contains 14 residues. Germline CDR1 and CDR2: SGHKS and YYEKEE (reference sequence). CDR3: CASSLEWGADTQYF. The CDR3 DNA reads TGTGCCAGCAGCTTGGAGTGGGGCGCAGATACGCAGTATTTT.

This clonotype showed up many times. The chain has TRBV12-3 or TRBV12-4 and TRBJ2-7; D call uncertain. The CDR3 runs to 13 residues. V lost 3 bases to trimming and J lost 1 base, with 7 bases between them. DNA of the CDR3: TGTGCCAGCAGTTTCGGCGGATCCTACGAGCAGTACTTC. It codes for CASSFGGSYEQYF.

This clonotype came up many times. The chain recombines TRBV2 with TRBJ1-1, with D perhaps TRBD1 (5 bases). The CDR3 is made up of 13 amino acids. CDR1 and CDR2 (germline): SNHLY, FYNNEI. V lost 4 bases and J 0 bases, leaving 6 bases between the germline ends. The CDR3 spells CASSGDLNTEAFF. For the CDR3, the DNA is TGTGCCAGCAGTGGGGACTTGAACACTGAAGCTTTCTTT.

This chain joins TRBV19 and TRBJ2-1, with 7 positions matching TRBD1. The CDR3 is made up of 15 amino acids. Trimming cost V 2 bases and J 2 bases; bases outside gene matches: 3. Germline-derived CDR1 and CDR2 are LNHDA and SQIVND (reference sequence). The CDR3 region has the DNA TGTGCCAGTAGTATATGGCAGGGGGCCTACAATGAGCAGTTCTTC. It encodes CASSIWQGAYNEQFF. The entire variable domain, with the rest obtained from reference TRBV19 and TRBJ2-1, is as follows: DGGITQSPKYLFRKEGQNVTLSCEQNLNHDAMYWYRQDPGQGLRLIYYSQIVNDFQKGDIAEGYSVSREKKESFPLTVTSAQKNPTAFYLCASSIWQGAYNEQFFGPGTRLTVL.

This clonotype has just a few counts. An end of the junction does not agree with germline; a read error may underlie this. The V gene is TRBV12-3 or TRBV12-4, the J gene TRBJ2-6; 10 nucleotides agree with TRBD1. The CDR3 sequence is 18 residues long. The CDR3 nucleotides read TGTGCCAGCAGCTTAGGACAGGGGGTAACCTCTGGGGCCAACGTCCTGACTTTC. Its protein is CASSLGQGVTSGANVLTF.

The table lists this clonotype with a few counts. The V and J genes are TRBV19 and TRBJ2-5; perhaps TRBD2 as D (6 bases). CDR1 and CDR2 (germline): LNHDA, SQIVND (reference sequence). The CDR3 runs to 14 residues. The V end was cut by 3 bases, the J end by 2 bases, with 10 bases between. CDR3 region: CASSIIGGQETQYF. Written as DNA, the CDR3 is TGTGCCAGTAGTATCATCGGGGGACAAGAGACCCAGTACTTC.

J is TRBJ2-3 and V is TRBV29-1; 10 bases fit TRBD2. Germline CDR1 reads SQVTM; CDR2 reads ANQGSEA. There are 17 residues in the CDR3. V was clipped by 1 base and J by 2 bases; unmatched bases: 9. The CDR3 sequence: CSVEAPQLAGPTDTQYF. CDR3 sequence (DNA): TGCAGCGTTGAAGCCCCTCAACTAGCGGGGCCCACAGATACGCAGTATTTT.

In this sample, this clonotype turned up many times. The genes are TRBV5-1 and TRBJ1-1; a weak D match, TRBD1 (6 bases). The V and J ends lost 4 bases and 0 bases respectively, with 19 bases between them. The CDR3 contains 17 residues. Per germline, CDR1 SGHRS and CDR2 YFSETQ. CDR3 loop: CASSQQGIGPMNTEAFF. CDR3 in DNA: TGCGCCAGCAGCCAACAGGGAATCGGGCCGATGAACACTGAAGCTTTCTTT.

This clonotype was picked up many times. The chain recombines TRBV5-5 with TRBJ2-3; D possibly uses TRBD1 or TRBD2 (5 bases each). Trimming left V 5 bases short and J 2 bases short, with 12 bases between. This CDR3 is 14 amino acids long. Per germline, CDR1 SGHKS and CDR2 YYEKEE (reference sequence). The CDR3 here is CASSTGTYTDTQYF. CDR3 DNA: TGTGCCAGCAGTACCGGGACGTACACAGATACGCAGTATTTT.

This clonotype was seen repeatedly, ten times or more. This chain links TRBV3-1 with TRBJ1-4; TRBD1 matches at 7 bases. Trimming removed 6 bases from V and 7 bases from J; junction bases left unmatched: 14. The CDR3 runs 16 residues. Germline assignment: CDR1 LGHDT and CDR2 YNNKEL (reference sequence). The CDR3 DNA follows: TGTGCCAGCAGTCCCGCCCAGGGGGGCCTCGGTGAAAAACTGTTTTTT. Translating gives CASSPAQGGLGEKLFF.

CDR3 protein: CASSWGGQVSTGELFF. The CDR3 DNA reads TGCGCCAGCAGCTGGGGGGGACAGGTATCCACCGGGGAGCTGTTTTTT. The chain employs TRBV5-1 and TRBJ2-2; tentatively, D is TRBD1 (8 bases). CDR1 and CDR2 from the germline V gene are SGHRS and YFSETQ. The CDR3 length is 16 residues. Trimming removed 3 bases at V and 4 bases at J, with 16 bases between.

This clonotype was recorded many times. The chain employs TRBV20-1 and TRBJ2-1, with D perhaps matching TRBD2 (7 bases). V was trimmed by 1 base and J by 6 bases, leaving 25 bases between them. The CDR3 is made up of 18 amino acids. The germline V gene has CDR1 DFQATT and CDR2 SNEGSKA (reference sequence). CDR3 loop: CSARGPHLGRGLSNEQFF. The CDR3 nucleotides read TGCAGTGCTAGAGGCCCCCACTTGGGGCGGGGGCTGTCCAATGAGCAGTTCTTC.

This clonotype has a count of ten or more. This chain links TRBV5-5 with TRBJ2-7; D not certain. This CDR3 is built from 14 residues. Per the germline V gene, CDR1 is SGHKS and CDR2 is YYEKEE (reference sequence). V dropped 0 bases and J dropped 3 bases, with 10 bases sitting between them. The CDR3 DNA reads as TGTGCCAGCAGCTTGGTTCTGGGTCTCTACGAGCAGTACGTC. Translating gives CASSLVLGLYEQYV.

This clonotype came up many times. The gene calls are TRBV4-3 and TRBJ1-2; D possibly corresponds to TRBD1 (6 bases). CDR1 and CDR2 (germline): LGHNA, YSLEER. The CDR3 extends over 15 amino acids. The ends were cut back, 4 bases at V and 4 bases at J, with 16 bases in the middle. The CDR3 nucleotides read TGCGCCAGCAGCCCCCAGCAGGGGTCAGGCTATGGCTACACCTTC. It yields the protein CASSPQQGSGYGYTF.

This clonotype appeared many times. The chain uses TRBV5-8 and TRBJ1-5; D unclear. The germline V and J ends were trimmed by 1 base and 1 base, with 6 bases remaining between them. The germline CDR1 and CDR2 sequences are SGHTS and YDEGEE. The CDR3 covers 14 residues. In DNA form, the CDR3 reads TGTGCCAGCAGCTTGTACACCAGCAATCAGCCCCAGCATTTT. Protein sequence: CASSLYTSNQPQHF.

This clonotype came up many times. The chain carries TRBV7-2 and TRBJ2-3; no reliable D call. Germline V gene lookup returns CDR1 SGHTA and CDR2 FQGNSA. V was trimmed by 5 bases and J by 6 bases, leaving 12 bases between them. CDR3 length: 13 amino acids. CDR3 region: CASSEQALDTQYF. As DNA, the CDR3 is TGTGCCAGCAGCGAGCAGGCCCTGGATACGCAGTATTTT.

At least ten counts were recorded for this clonotype. V usage is TRBV5-1 and J usage is TRBJ1-1, with 12 bases aligning to TRBD1. This CDR3 is built from 17 residues. The J segment lost 3 bases and the V segment lost 0 bases, leaving 6 bases of the junction unmatched. Looked up from germline, CDR1 is SGHRS and CDR2 is YFSETQ. Here the CDR3 reads CASSLVGQGAMYTEAFF. The CDR3 nucleotides read TGCGCCAGCAGCTTGGTGGGACAGGGGGCGATGTACACTGAAGCTTTCTTT.

This clonotype was seen only a few times. The chain links TRBV7-6 to TRBJ2-7; 8 bases match TRBD1. This CDR3 contains 15 residues. The V segment lost 5 bases and the J segment 3 bases; nucleotides outside the gene matches: 9. CDR1 and CDR2 from the germline V gene are SGHVS and FNYEAQ. CDR3 region: CASSTFRTGSYEQYF. CDR3 bases: TGTGCCAGCAGCACCTTCCGGACAGGGAGCTACGAGCAGTACTTC.

This clonotype was recorded at least ten times. This chain uses TRBV10-3 with TRBJ1-2; tentative D call: TRBD1 (6 bases). CDR1 ENHRY and CDR2 SYGVKD come from the germline V gene. The CDR3 loop spans 14 amino acids. The CDR3 bases are TGTGCGGTCGGGGATCCGGGGGCGGCCTATGGCTACACCTTC. This gives the protein CAVGDPGAAYGYTF.